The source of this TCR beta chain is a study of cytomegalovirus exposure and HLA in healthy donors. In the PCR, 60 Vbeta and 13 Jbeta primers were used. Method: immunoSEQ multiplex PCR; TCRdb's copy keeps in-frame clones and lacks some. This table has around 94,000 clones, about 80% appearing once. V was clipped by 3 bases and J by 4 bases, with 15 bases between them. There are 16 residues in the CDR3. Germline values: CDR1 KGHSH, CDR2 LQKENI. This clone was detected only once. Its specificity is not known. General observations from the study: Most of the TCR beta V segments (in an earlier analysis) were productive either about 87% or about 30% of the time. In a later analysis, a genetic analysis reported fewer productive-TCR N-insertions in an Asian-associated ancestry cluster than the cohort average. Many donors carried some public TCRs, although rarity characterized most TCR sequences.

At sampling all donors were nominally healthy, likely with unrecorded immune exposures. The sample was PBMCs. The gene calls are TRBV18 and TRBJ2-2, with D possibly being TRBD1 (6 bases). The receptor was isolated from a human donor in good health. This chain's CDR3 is CASSPAGTQVTGELFF. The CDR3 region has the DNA TGTGCCAGCTCACCGGCCGGGACACAAGTCACCGGGGAGCTGTTTTTT.